The sequence of this T cell receptor (beta chain) was determined in a study of blood T cell repertoires in COVID-19 (dated by TCRdb to about 2020). Concerning the study at large: Samples from collaborators originated in the United States, Italy and Spain and spanned both the acute and convalescent phases of COVID-19. The material from the prospective study consisted of cDNA or gDNA derived from T cells, B-cell-depleted T cells, or PBMCs. Subjects who had been exposed to COVID-19, were actively infected with it, or had recovered from it provided the deeply sampled blood TCRbeta repertoires that made up the dataset. The repertoires were released in a freely available public database meant as a resource for research on the immune response to SARS-CoV-2. The samples were drawn from the first 160 participants of the ongoing ImmuneRACE study and from some 1,300 subjects provided by 6 global collaborators. The sample metadata nearly always contained a de-identified subject ID, COVID-19 status, age in years and sex. Where available, HLA class I and class II types were taken from metadata supplied by the sample provider and were not determined by assay-based typing.

Participants in the prospective study were aged about 18 to 100 years, lived in 24 United States geographic areas, and enrolled through a virtual design. In the prospective study, cohorts were assigned on the basis of participant-reported clinical history obtained from a screening survey and a study questionnaire. ImmuneRACE Cohort 3 recovered participants were defined by two consecutive negative NP/OP PCR tests, healthcare professional clearance, or symptom resolution. Mobile phlebotomists in the prospective study collected whole blood, serum and a nasopharyngeal or oropharyngeal swab from every participant. Over a roughly two-month period, participants in the prospective study had the option of providing additional blood draws and questionnaires. Prospective study blood samples were shipped either frozen or at room temperature before DNA extraction. Study-wide findings and limitations: The amount of clinical and demographic metadata varied by source and participant and was provided uncurated.

Concerning this clone itself: The specificity of this receptor is unknown. Qualities for individual bases were not recorded, and no much larger clone is one base off.

CDR1 and CDR2 were assigned from the germline V gene as SGHRS and YFSETQ. The CDR3 measures 14 amino acids from cysteine to phenylalanine. Left in the record is the CDR3 DNA by itself, 42 bases read in frame from the first base. V is reduced by 2 bases and J by 1 base, leaving a spacing of 9 bases between them. TCRbeta CDR3 regions were amplified from genomic DNA by means of the immunoSEQ Assay, a bias-controlled multiplex PCR. Per the original workflow: Within the assay, amplification of reference gene primers was used to estimate how many nucleated cells each sample contained. To quantify the absolute abundance of each unique TCRbeta CDR3 rearrangement, sequence reads were collapsed and filtered. For each sample, productive Simpson clonality was calculated as the square root of Simpson's diversity index across productive rearrangements. Not all clones reach the TCRdb copy of this immuneACCESS table, which keeps in-frame sequences only. Checked studies attribute under half of the gap to unresolved V genes and leave the rest unexplained. The V and J calls and clone size come from that table; D and trimming were worked out from the DNA. In all, the sample holds approximately 250,000 clones, and approximately 86% of those were seen once. The ten largest clonotypes hold 0.8% to 1% of the sample.

Sequencing input: PBMCs or T cells enriched from blood (not recorded which). The rearrangement combines TRBV5-1 with TRBJ1-2, with no confidently assigned D gene. The sequence was collected from a woman aged 25 to 45 who had recovered from COVID-19. Here the CDR3 is given as CASSFHPGNYGYTF. Read as DNA, the sequence is TGCGCCAGCAGCTTCCACCCGGGTAACTATGGCTACACCTTC.